These T cell receptor beta chains were read from a single sample in a study of low-dose radiotherapy and immunotherapy resistance in tumors. A single record per CDR3 protein comes from TCRdb applying MiXCR to the reads. The data contain about 39,000 distinct CDR3 sequences, 20% to 25% of them singletons. This sample comprised PBMCs, obtained after low-dose radiotherapy plus immunotherapy. The receptors derive from a female donor with ovarian cancer. CDR3s include the opening cysteine and the closing phenylalanine or tryptophan. A D gene is named only where the DNA matches it firmly. Clone size is not always given. Where it is, it says once, few, many or a class for expanded clones.

v_gene,d_gene,j_gene,abundance,CDR3nt,CDR3aa
TRBV27,.,TRBJ2-1,many,TGTGCCAGCAGTTTATCGTCCAGCGATTGGGCCTACAATGAGCAGTTCTTC,CASSLSSSDWAYNEQFF
TRBV19,TRBD1,TRBJ2-5,many,TGTGCCAGTAGTACCCTGGGACAGGGGTCCCAAGAGACCCAGTACTTC,CASSTLGQGSQETQYF
TRBV3-1,.,TRBJ1-2,many,TGTGCCAGCAGCCCACTACCCGGACGGAATAGGGGCTATGGCTACACCTTC,CASSPLPGRNRGYGYTF
TRBV14,.,TRBJ2-1,.,TGTGCCAGCAGCCGGAGCTCCTACGAGCAGTTCTTC,CASSRSSYEQFF
TRBV15,TRBD1,TRBJ1-5,many,TGTGCCACCGCGGGGACAGGGGGGTCGGAGCCCCAGCATTTT,CATAGTGGSEPQHF
TRBV3-1,.,TRBJ1-1,many,TGTGCCAGCAGCCAAGACCCAAGACAAGTGAACACTGAAGCTTTCTTT,CASSQDPRQVNTEAFF
TRBV7-7,TRBD2,TRBJ2-1,few,TGTGCTAGCAGCTTAGTGGGAGGGGCGGATGAGCAGTTCTTC,CASSLVGGADEQFF
TRBV7-9,.,TRBJ1-1,many,TGTGCCAGCAGCCCCCAGGGACGGATGAACACTGAAGCTTTCTTT,CASSPQGRMNTEAFF
TRBV12-3/TRBV12-4,.,TRBJ2-1,many,TGTGCCAGCAGTTTAGGGGAAATCTCCTACAATGAGCAGTTCTTC,CASSLGEISYNEQFF
TRBV19,.,TRBJ2-7,.,TGTGCCAGTAGCCCACAGGGATTAGGCTTCTACGAGCAGTACTTC,CASSPQGLGFYEQYF
TRBV5-8,TRBD1,TRBJ2-7,many,TGTGCCAGCAGTCCACCCCCGGGACAGGGCGTGAGCGAGCAGTACTTC,CASSPPPGQGVSEQYF
TRBV5-1,.,TRBJ1-3,.,TGCGCCAGCAGCTTACCGGACCCCTCTGGAAACACCATATATTTT,CASSLPDPSGNTIYF
TRBV25-1,TRBD2,TRBJ2-3,many,TGTGCCAGCAGTGACCTCGGGGGGGCTCTTCCGTATTTT,CASSDLGGALPYF
TRBV28,.,TRBJ2-7,few,TGTGCCAGCCAGGGAGCGGCCAACTCCTACGAGCAGTACTTC,CASQGAANSYEQYF
TRBV6-1,.,TRBJ2-3,.,TGTGCCAGCGACCGGACGGGAAGCACAGATACGCAGTATTTT,CASDRTGSTDTQYF
TRBV11-2,.,TRBJ2-5,many,TGTGCCAGCAGCTTCCAAAGGGAGACCCAGTACTTC,CASSFQRETQYF
TRBV6-5,.,TRBJ2-3,medium-sized,TGTGCCAGCGGCCAGGGCCAGGGCGGCACAGATACGCAGTATTTT,CASGQGQGGTDTQYF
TRBV24-1,TRBD1,TRBJ2-1,many,TGTGCCACCAGTGGCCCAGACAGGGGGAATGAGCAGTTCTTC,CATSGPDRGNEQFF
TRBV5-3,TRBD1,TRBJ2-5,many,TGTGCCAGCAGCTCCGTCCCGGGACAGGGAAGAGAGACCCAGTACTTC,CASSSVPGQGRETQYF
TRBV10-3,.,TRBJ2-2,many,TGTGCCATCAGTGAGCATCCCGCGAACACCGGGGAGCTGTTTTTT,CAISEHPANTGELFF
TRBV3-1,.,TRBJ2-3,many,TGTGCCAGCAGCCAAGATACCGAAACCGGGACAATTTTTACGTTGGGCACAGATACGCAGTATTTT,CASSQDTETGTIFTLGTDTQYF
TRBV2,TRBD2,TRBJ2-1,.,TGTGCCAGCAGCGATCTAGGGGGACTAGTGGCCAATGAGCAGTTCTTC,CASSDLGGLVANEQFF
TRBV4-1,TRBD1,TRBJ1-1,many,TGCGCCAGCGGACAAGGACAGGGGCAAACTGAAGCTTTCTTT,CASGQGQGQTEAFF
TRBV12-3/TRBV12-4,TRBD2,TRBJ2-1,many,TGTGCCAGCACCCTGAGCGGGGGGGCAAATGAGCAGTTCTTC,CASTLSGGANEQFF
TRBV19,.,TRBJ2-1,.,TGTGCCAGTAGTATTCGGGGGATCGACTACAATGAGCAGTTCTTC,CASSIRGIDYNEQFF
TRBV6-5,.,TRBJ2-2,.,TGTGCCAGCAGTTACTTCCCGAACAGGGATGGCACCGGGGAGCTGTTTTTT,CASSYFPNRDGTGELFF
TRBV27,.,TRBJ1-1,many,TGTGCCAGCAGAGGGGCAGGAGGGGAGAAGCTTTTCTTT,CASRGAGGEKLFF
TRBV6-5,.,TRBJ2-6,many,TGTGCCAGCACCCTACCTGGGGCCAACGTCCTGACTTTC,CASTLPGANVLTF
TRBV5-1,TRBD1,TRBJ2-7,many,TGTGCCAGCAGCCGGCGGACAGGGGGCGACGAGCAGTACTTC,CASSRRTGGDEQYF
TRBV6-5,.,TRBJ2-1,few,TGTGCCAGCAGTTACGAATCTAGAACGTACAATGAGCAGTTCTTC,CASSYESRTYNEQFF
TRBV11-2,TRBD1,TRBJ2-7,many,TGTGCCAGCAGCAGGACAGGGCCCTACGAGCAGTACTTC,CASSRTGPYEQYF
TRBV29-1,TRBD1,TRBJ2-7,many,TGCAGCGTTGAAAAAAGAGACAGGGGGCCCTACGAGCAGTACTTC,CSVEKRDRGPYEQYF
TRBV4-1,TRBD2,TRBJ2-3,many,TGCGCCAGCAGCGGACTAGCTAACACAGATACGCAGTATTTT,CASSGLANTDTQYF
TRBV7-2,.,TRBJ2-3,many,TGTGCCAGCAGCTTAGGCGTGTTCACAGATACGCAGTATTTT,CASSLGVFTDTQYF
TRBV28,.,TRBJ2-7,many,TGTGCCAGCGGGAAGACAGAAACCGCCGCCTACGAGCAGTACTTC,CASGKTETAAYEQYF
TRBV28,.,TRBJ1-2,many,TGTGCCAGCAGTTTCTACGGAAACTATGGCTACACCTTC,CASSFYGNYGYTF
TRBV7-8,TRBD2,TRBJ2-7,many,TGTGCCAGCAGCTTGGATGGACTAGCGGGATATTACGAGCAGTACTTC,CASSLDGLAGYYEQYF
TRBV19,TRBD1,TRBJ2-7,many,TGTGCCAGTAGTACGGGGGACAGGTTCTCCTACGAGCAGTACTTC,CASSTGDRFSYEQYF
TRBV4-1,TRBD1,TRBJ1-1,.,TGCGCCAGCAGCCAACAAAGACAGGGCCGACAGGGTGAAGCTTTCTTT,CASSQQRQGRQGEAFF